The source of this T cell receptor (beta chain) is a study of blood T cells in healthy people across ages. Regarding the study as a whole: Changes seen in expanded clonotypes were possibly confounded by donor CMV status left unknown. Higher diversity, along with more naive CD4+ cells, distinguished long-lived donors from aged donors.

Then a second PCR, running about 6 to 12 cycles, was carried out with a sample-barcoded 5' primer and a J-beta primer mix. TCRdb fed the 5' RACE reads into MiXCR, producing one record per CDR3 protein. Of approximately 1.5 million distinct CDR3 sequences detected, around 40% appear once; the ten largest clones hold 4%. The CDR3 covers 21 residues. The germline V gene has CDR1 SGHAT and CDR2 FQDESV (reference sequence). Trimming took 4 bases from V and 0 from J, leaving 25 bases between them. Points on this clonotype: Its antigen is unidentified.

Ranging in age from roughly 6 to 100, the donors were healthy Caucasian individuals from Russia. Each sample used at least 7 million PBMCs. V is TRBV11-1 and J is TRBJ2-6, with D unresolved. The TCR originated in a woman in her late teens or twenties in good health. The material sequenced was blood. CDR3 coding DNA: TGTGCCAGCAGCTCTACCATGGCACAGAATTACATAAGCTCTGGGGCCAACGTCCTGACTTTC. Encoded protein: CASSSTMAQNYISSGANVLTF.